One TCR beta chain is described in this entry. Its cognate antigen is unknown. The data were obtained in a study of OX40 agonist ivuxolimab in advanced cancers. General study findings and limits: Determination of antigen specificity was not performed for the expanded peripheral T cells. CD4+ and CD8+ T cells in blood underwent clonal expansion by week 6 at 0.1 to 3.0 mg/kg. Averaging showed that CD8+ T cells had more expanded clones than CD4+ did.

Libraries were prepared by immunoSEQ multiplex PCR; TCRdb keeps only in-frame clonotypes and omits some of them. The sample contains around 62,000 clones, 80% to 85% of which appear only once. Trimming cost V 1 base and J 2 bases; bases outside gene matches: 1. The CDR3 totals 14 residues. The germline V gene encodes CDR1 SGHKS and CDR2 YYEKEE (reference sequence). The V call is TRBV5-5, the J call TRBJ2-7; TRBD1 matches at 9 bases. This receptor was taken from an adult with an advanced solid tumor such as melanoma, head and neck, liver or kidney cancer. The sample was CD4+ or CD8+ T cells sorted from blood, taken in a trial of the OX40 agonist ivuxolimab. CDR3 in DNA: TGTGCCAGCAGCTTGTACAGGGGGCCCTACGAGCAGTACTTC. It specifies CASSLYRGPYEQYF.